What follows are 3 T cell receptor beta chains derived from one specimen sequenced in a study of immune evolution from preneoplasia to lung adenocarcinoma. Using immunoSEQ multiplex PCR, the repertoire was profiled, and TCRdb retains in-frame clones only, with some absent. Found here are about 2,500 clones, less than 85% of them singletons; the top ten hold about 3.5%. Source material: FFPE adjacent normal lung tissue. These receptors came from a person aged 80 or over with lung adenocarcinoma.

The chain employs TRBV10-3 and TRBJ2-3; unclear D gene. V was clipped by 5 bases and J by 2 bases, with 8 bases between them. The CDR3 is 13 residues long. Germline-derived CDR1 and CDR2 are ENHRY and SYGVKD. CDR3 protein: CAISWTDTDTQYF. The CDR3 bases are TGTGCCATCAGTTGGACGGACACAGATACGCAGTATTTT.

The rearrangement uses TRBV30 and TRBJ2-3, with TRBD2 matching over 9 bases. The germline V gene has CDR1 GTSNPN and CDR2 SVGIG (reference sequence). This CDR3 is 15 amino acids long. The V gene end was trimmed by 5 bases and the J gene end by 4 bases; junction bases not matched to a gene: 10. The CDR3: CAWEPSSGTADTQYF. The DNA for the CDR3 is TGTGCCTGGGAACCTTCTAGCGGGACCGCAGATACGCAGTATTTT. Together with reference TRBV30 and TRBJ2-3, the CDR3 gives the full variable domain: SQTIHQWPATLVQPVGSPLSLECTVEGTSNPNLYWYRQAAGRGLQLLFYSVGIGQISSEVPQNLSASRPQDRQFILSSKKLLLSDSGFYLCAWEPSSGTADTQYFGPGTRLTVL.

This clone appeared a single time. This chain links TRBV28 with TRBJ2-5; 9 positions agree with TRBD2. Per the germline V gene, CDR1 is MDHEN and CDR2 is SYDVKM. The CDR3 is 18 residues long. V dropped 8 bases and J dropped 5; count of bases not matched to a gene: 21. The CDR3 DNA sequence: TGTGCCAGCCGTATTTCGAGACTAGCGGAAGGGACGATGGAGACCCAGTACTTC. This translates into CASRISRLAEGTMETQYF.